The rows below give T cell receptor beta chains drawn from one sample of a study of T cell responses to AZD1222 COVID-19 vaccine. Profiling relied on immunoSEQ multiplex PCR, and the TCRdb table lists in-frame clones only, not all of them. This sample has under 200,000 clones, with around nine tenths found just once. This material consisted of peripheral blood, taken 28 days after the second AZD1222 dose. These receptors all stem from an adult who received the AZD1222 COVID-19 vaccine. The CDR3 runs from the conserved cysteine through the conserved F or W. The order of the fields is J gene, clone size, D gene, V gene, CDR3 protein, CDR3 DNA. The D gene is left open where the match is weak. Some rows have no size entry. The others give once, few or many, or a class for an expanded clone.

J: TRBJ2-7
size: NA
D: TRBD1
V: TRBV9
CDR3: CASSVGAGGSYEQYF
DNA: TGTGCCAGCAGCGTAGGCGCAGGGGGCTCGTACGAGCAGTACTTC

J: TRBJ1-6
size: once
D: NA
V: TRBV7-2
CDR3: CASSPQGEAEYNSPLHF
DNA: TGTGCCAGCAGCCCGCAAGGTGAGGCAGAGTATAATTCACCCCTCCACTTT

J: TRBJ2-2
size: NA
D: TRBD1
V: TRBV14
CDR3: CASSQRTGNTGELFF
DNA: TGTGCCAGCAGCCAAAGGACAGGGAACACCGGGGAGCTGTTTTTT

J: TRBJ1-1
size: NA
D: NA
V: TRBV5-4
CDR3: CASSLRTNTEAFF
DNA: TGTGCCAGCAGCCTACGAACCAACACTGAAGCTTTCTTT

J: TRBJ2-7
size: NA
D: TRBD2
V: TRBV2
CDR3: CASSKTTSDPGEQYF
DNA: TGTGCCAGCAGTAAAACGACTAGCGACCCAGGCGAGCAGTACTTC

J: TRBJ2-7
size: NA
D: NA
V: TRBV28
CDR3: CASSLVAGYEQYF
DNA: TGTGCCAGCAGTTTGGTAGCCGGCTACGAGCAGTACTTC

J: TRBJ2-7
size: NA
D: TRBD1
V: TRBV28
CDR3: CAFGTGNYEQYF
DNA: TGTGCGTTCGGGACAGGGAACTACGAGCAGTACTTC

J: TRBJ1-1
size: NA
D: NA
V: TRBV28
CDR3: CASRVETEAFF
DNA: TGTGCCAGCAGGGTGGAAACTGAAGCTTTCTTT

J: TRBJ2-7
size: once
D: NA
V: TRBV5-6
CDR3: CASSLSGGDYEQYF
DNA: TGTGCCAGCAGCTTGTCTGGAGGAGACTACGAGCAGTACTTC

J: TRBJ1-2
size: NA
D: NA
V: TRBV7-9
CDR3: CASSPRASGYTF
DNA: TGTGCCAGCAGCCCGCGGGCTAGCGGCTACACCTTC

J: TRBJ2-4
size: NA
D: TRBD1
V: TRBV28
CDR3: CASSWTGAGKNIQYF
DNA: TGTGCCAGCAGTTGGACAGGGGCGGGAAAAAACATTCAGTACTTC

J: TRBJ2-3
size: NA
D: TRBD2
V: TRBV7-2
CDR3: CASSFQRGATDTQYF
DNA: TGTGCCAGCAGCTTCCAGCGGGGGGCCACAGATACGCAGTATTTT

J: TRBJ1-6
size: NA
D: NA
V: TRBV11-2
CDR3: CASSLDGDINSPLHF
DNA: TGTGCCAGCAGCTTAGACGGGGATATTAATTCACCCCTCCACTTT

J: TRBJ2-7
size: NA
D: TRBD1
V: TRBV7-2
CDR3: CASSIGGTGNSYEQYF
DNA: TGTGCCAGCAGCATTGGAGGGACAGGGAACTCCTACGAGCAGTACTTC

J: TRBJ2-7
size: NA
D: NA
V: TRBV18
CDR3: CASSLGPTYEQYF
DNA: TGTGCCAGCTCACTCGGGCCTACCTACGAGCAGTACTTC

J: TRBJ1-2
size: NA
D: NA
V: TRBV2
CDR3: CASREPYGYTF
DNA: TGTGCCAGCAGGGAACCTTATGGCTACACCTTC

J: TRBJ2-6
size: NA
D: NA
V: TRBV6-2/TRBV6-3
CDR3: CASSPPDGANVLTF
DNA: TGTGCCAGCAGTCCCCCGGATGGGGCCAACGTCCTGACTTTC

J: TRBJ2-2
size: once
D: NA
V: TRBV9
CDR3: CASSVGGLMTGELFF
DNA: TGTGCCAGCAGCGTAGGGGGCCTTATGACCGGGGAGCTGTTTTTT

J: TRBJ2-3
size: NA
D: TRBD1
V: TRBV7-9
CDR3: CASSQTVWDSSTDTQYF
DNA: TGTGCCAGCAGCCAAACAGTTTGGGACAGCAGCACAGATACGCAGTATTTT

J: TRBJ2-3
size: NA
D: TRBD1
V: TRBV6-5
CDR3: CASGRQGYTDTQYF
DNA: TGTGCCAGCGGTCGACAGGGTTACACAGATACGCAGTATTTT

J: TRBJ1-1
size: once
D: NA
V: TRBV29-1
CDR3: CSAGHLNTEAFF
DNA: TGCAGCGCGGGACACTTGAACACTGAAGCTTTCTTT

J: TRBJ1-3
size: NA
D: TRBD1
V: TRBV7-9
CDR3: CASSPGGAADTIYF
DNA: TGTGCCAGCAGCCCAGGGGGCGCAGCGGACACCATATATTTT

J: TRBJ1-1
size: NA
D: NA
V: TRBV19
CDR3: CASSIGGSQNTEAFF
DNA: TGTGCCAGTAGTATAGGTGGGTCTCAGAACACTGAAGCTTTCTTT

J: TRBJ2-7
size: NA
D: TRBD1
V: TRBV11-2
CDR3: CASSLRWQGANEQYF
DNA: TGTGCCAGCAGCTTAAGGTGGCAGGGGGCCAACGAGCAGTACTTC

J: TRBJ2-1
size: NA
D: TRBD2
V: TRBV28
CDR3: CASSLISGKLRNEQFF
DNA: TGTGCCAGCAGTTTAATTAGCGGGAAGCTTCGAAATGAGCAGTTCTTC

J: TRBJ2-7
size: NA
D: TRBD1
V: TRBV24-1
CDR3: CATSDRTGESYEQYF
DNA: TGTGCCACCAGTGACCGGACAGGGGAGTCCTACGAGCAGTACTTC

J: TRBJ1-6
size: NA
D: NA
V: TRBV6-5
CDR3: CASSYSGTGGSPLHF
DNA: TGTGCCAGCAGTTACTCTGGGACCGGGGGTTCACCCCTCCACTTT